The clone carrying this T cell receptor (beta chain) was seen only a few times. As yet, its antigen is unknown. Isolation of CD4+ naive, central memory, regulatory and stem cell-like memory cells was achieved by sorting via CD45RO/CCR7/CD25/CD127/CD95/CD27. Expressed TCRB transcripts were sequenced because the entire RNA isolate underwent reverse transcription. Profiled with immunoSEQ multiplex PCR; TCRdb holds only in-frame clones, not every one. Among over 300,000 clones listed, roughly 8% were seen once. The data originate from a study of beta chain features in type 1 diabetes. About the study: What patients shared with healthy donors was a similar profile of age, gender and cell yields. Study-level findings and limits: Here, the possible influence of HLA type (on TCRB rearrangement) remained unresolved. VDJ junctions from patients with type 1 diabetes contained fewer insertions and more deletions.

The CDR3 runs 15 residues. V shed 7 bases, J shed 1 base, and the junction held 6 bases outside the gene matches. The germline CDR1 and CDR2 sequences are ENHRY and SYGVKD. The TCR comes from a woman younger than 30 in good health. The sequencing sample was made of central memory CD4+ T cells from blood. The chain has TRBV10-3 and TRBJ2-2; TRBD1 agrees at 7 bases. The CDR3 reads CAIKGAWGNTGELFF. CDR3 nucleotide sequence: TGTGCCATCAAGGGGGCCTGGGGGAACACCGGGGAGCTGTTTTTT.